This T cell receptor beta chain derives from a study of blood T cell repertoires in COVID-19. Study summary: Sources were T cells, B-cell-depleted T cells, or PBMCs; the material itself was cDNA or gDNA.

The method was immunoSEQ multiplex PCR; TCRdb's version includes in-frame clones alone and lacks a portion of them. The table lists about 250,000 clones, roughly 88% of them singletons. The CDR3 covers 13 residues. Germline V gene lookup returns CDR1 SNHLY and CDR2 FYNNEI. Trimming pared 6 bases from V and 2 bases from J, leaving 7 bases between. This sequence joins TRBV2 and TRBJ2-2; D may be TRBD1 (5 bases). The sequence derives from a man in his forties or fifties with acute or convalescent COVID-19. The source material was peripheral blood. This chain's CDR3 is CASSDSNTGELFF. CDR3 bases: TGTGCCAGCAGCGACAGTAACACCGGGGAGCTGTTTTTT.